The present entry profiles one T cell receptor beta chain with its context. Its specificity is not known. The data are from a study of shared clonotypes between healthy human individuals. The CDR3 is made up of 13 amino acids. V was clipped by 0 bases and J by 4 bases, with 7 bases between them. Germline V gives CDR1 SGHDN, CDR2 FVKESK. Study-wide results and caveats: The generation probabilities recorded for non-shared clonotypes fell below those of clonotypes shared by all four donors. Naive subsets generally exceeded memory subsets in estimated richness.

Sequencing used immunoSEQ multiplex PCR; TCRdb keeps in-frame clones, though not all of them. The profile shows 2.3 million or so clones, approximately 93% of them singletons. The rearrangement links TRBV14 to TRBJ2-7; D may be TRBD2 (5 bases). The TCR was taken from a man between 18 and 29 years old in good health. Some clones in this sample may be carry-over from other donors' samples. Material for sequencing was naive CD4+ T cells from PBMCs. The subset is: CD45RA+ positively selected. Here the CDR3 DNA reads TGTGCCAGCAGCCAAGAGTCGGGGTACGAGCAGTACTTC. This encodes CASSQESGYEQYF.